This is a list of T cell receptor beta chains from one sample in a study of neurological immune-mediated disorders. Via MiXCR, TCRdb re-called the 5' RACE reads, giving one row per CDR3 protein. The data contain roughly 70,000 distinct CDR3 sequences, 5.2% of them singletons. The sequenced material came from PBMCs. Every receptor here comes from a woman in her thirties with multiple sclerosis. CDR3s leave out the opening cysteine and the closing phenylalanine or tryptophan.

>TRBJ2-4|12|TRBV6-2/TRBV6-3
ASTHGGTKNIQY
>TRBJ1-2|11|TRBV25-1
ASSEYSGGGYT
>TRBJ2-3|9|TRBV27
ASSFDERQY
>TRBJ2-3|16|TRBV5-1
ASSLRASGGRSTDTQY
>TRBJ2-3|11|TRBV12-3/TRBV12-4
ASGRASTDTQY
>TRBJ2-1|13|TRBV21-1
ASSKTSGPLYEQF
>TRBJ2-7|10|TRBV7-8
ASSLSFGEQY
>TRBJ2-3|12|TRBV5-1
ASSSTSGGDTQY
>TRBJ2-5|12|TRBV7-2
ASSRGGGAKTQY
>TRBJ1-6|12|TRBV18
ASSPGQGATPLH
>TRBJ1-5|11|TRBV3-1
ASSPGQGTPQN
>TRBJ2-3|16|TRBV3-1
VSSRGLVGGARTDTQY
>TRBJ1-1|13|TRBV4-1
ASSHSDRGNTEAF
>TRBJ2-5|13|TRBV4-2
ASSQDPTEPETQY
>TRBJ2-1|12|TRBV20-1
SARAHSERNEQF
>TRBJ2-7|12|TRBV12-3/TRBV12-4
ASSLAGTSYEQY
>TRBJ1-5|13|TRBV5-1
ASSLDGYSNQPQH
>TRBJ2-7|14|TRBV20-1
SATTSGGGSSYEQY
>TRBJ1-2|11|TRBV19
ATHQSFNYGYT
>TRBJ1-2|19|TRBV5-1
ASSLLGQGYDPMLANYGYT
>TRBJ2-3|14|TRBV28
ASTTSGSPSTDTQY
>TRBJ2-3|12|TRBV12-3/TRBV12-4
ASSRDRDTDTQY
>TRBJ2-3|14|TRBV27
ASSGLADPAGDTQY
>TRBJ1-1|12|TRBV10-3
AISDSTANTEAF
>TRBJ1-1|13|TRBV5-1
ASSPLGDMNTEAF
>TRBJ2-1|12|TRBV20-1
SASPRDRVNEQF
>TRBJ2-3|13|TRBV5-8
ASSLERGGTDTQY
>TRBJ1-4|10|TRBV6-6
ASKHGEEKLF
>TRBJ2-2|13|TRBV6-5
ASRGQGAFTGELF
>TRBJ1-4|13|TRBV5-1
ASSLRGVVGEKLF
>TRBJ1-3|13|TRBV2
ASSEVGSSGNTIY
>TRBJ2-3|12|TRBV10-2
ASSYGTTTDTQY
>TRBJ1-3|12|TRBV3-1
ASSPRTGDNTIY
>TRBJ2-2|12|TRBV5-1
ASSFGRGTGELF
>TRBJ1-1|13|TRBV20-1
SARDQDRDNTEAF
>TRBJ2-7|11|TRBV7-2
ASSHRGNYEQY
>TRBJ2-7|12|TRBV5-1
ASSLGTGPYEQY
>TRBJ2-3|17|TRBV12-3/TRBV12-4
ASRLGTGGLAGGTDTQY
>TRBJ2-2|14|TRBV4-2
ASSQDTGANTGELF
>TRBJ2-1|13|TRBV7-2
ASSQGLTPYNEQF
>TRBJ1-6|15|TRBV10-3
AAKDSGTGFNNSPLN
>TRBJ1-1|11|TRBV20-1
SDQGQGNTEAF
>TRBJ2-2|12|TRBV5-1
ASSRNLVAGELF
>TRBJ2-3|11|TRBV12-3/TRBV12-4
ASSLDRWDTQY
>TRBJ1-3|13|TRBV7-2
ASSPAVAPGNTIY
>TRBJ2-3|15|TRBV7-2
ASSGGSGGGVSDTQY
>TRBJ1-1|13|TRBV13
ASSDPGGADTEAF
>TRBJ1-2|9|TRBV21-1
ASSSTSGYT
>TRBJ2-2|13|TRBV5-1
ASSRSGETTGELF
>TRBJ2-7|11|TRBV20-1
SASDGPSYEQY
>TRBJ2-3|11|TRBV7-7
ASSLDRSDTQY
>TRBJ2-3|15|TRBV5-1
ASSLSVGREPTDTQY
>TRBJ2-4|12|TRBV20-1
SAPPRGGENIQY
>TRBJ2-1|14|TRBV10-2
ASSDLLAGAYNEQF